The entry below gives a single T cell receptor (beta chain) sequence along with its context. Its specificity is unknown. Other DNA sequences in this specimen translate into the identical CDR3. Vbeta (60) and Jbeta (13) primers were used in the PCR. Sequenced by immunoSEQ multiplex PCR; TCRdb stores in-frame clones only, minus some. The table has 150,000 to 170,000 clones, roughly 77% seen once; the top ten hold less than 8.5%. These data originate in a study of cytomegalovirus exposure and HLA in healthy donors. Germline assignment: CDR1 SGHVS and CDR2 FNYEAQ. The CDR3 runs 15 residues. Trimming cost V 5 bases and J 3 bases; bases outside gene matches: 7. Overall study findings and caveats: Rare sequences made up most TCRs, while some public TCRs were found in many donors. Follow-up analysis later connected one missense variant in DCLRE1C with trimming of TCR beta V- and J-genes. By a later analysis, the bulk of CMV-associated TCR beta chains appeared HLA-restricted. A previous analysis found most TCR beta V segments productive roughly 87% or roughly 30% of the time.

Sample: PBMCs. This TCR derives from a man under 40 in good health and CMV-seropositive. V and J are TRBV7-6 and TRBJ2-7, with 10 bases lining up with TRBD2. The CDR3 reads CASSPWTSGGYEQYF. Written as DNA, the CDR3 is TGTGCCAGCAGCCCCTGGACTAGCGGAGGCTACGAGCAGTACTTC.